This T cell receptor beta chain was obtained from a study of T cells after yellow fever vaccination. Broader study findings: A small proportion of clonotypes was detected in both the CD4 and CD8 compartments. Bulk-population clonotypes that are abundant could appear as contaminants in FACS-sorted repertoires.

This CDR3 is built from 14 residues. Trimming removed 2 bases at V and 1 base at J, with 9 bases between. In germline, CDR1 is SGHRS, CDR2 YFSETQ. This clonotype turned up a few times. No antigen is known for it. TCRdb reanalysed the 5' RACE reads using MiXCR and keeps one entry per CDR3 protein. The repertoire holds some 390,000 distinct CDR3 sequences, with around a sixth as singletons. The source is a man aged 18 to 29 who received the YFV17D yellow fever vaccine. V gene TRBV5-1 combines with J gene TRBJ1-1; perhaps TRBD1 as D (6 bases). The specimen comprised PBMCs, sampled before the yellow fever booster vaccination. In DNA, the CDR3 is TGCGCCAGCAGCTTCCGACAGGCGAACACTGAAGCTTTCTTT. Amino acid sequence: CASSFRQANTEAFF. The full variable domain, rest sourced from reference TRBV5-1 and TRBJ1-1, is KAGVTQTPRYLIKTRGQQVTLSCSPISGHRSVSWYQQTPGQGLQFLFEYFSETQRNKGNFPGRFSGRQFSNSRSEMNVSTLELGDSALYLCASSFRQANTEAFFGQGTRLTVV.